These T cell receptor beta chains were read from a single sample in a study of glioma-infiltrating T cells after dendritic cell vaccination. Data came from immunoSEQ multiplex PCR; TCRdb stores just in-frame clones and leaves some out. In the table there are 49,000 or so clones, about 85% of which are singletons. The sample in question was blood, obtained before dendritic cell vaccination. Every receptor here comes from a human donor with glioblastoma. Each CDR3 is given with its conserved first and last residue. The order of the fields is V gene, J gene, D gene, clone size, CDR3 DNA, CDR3 protein. The D gene is left open where the match is weak. Size is stated for part of the rows, as once, few or many counts, or as a class when the clone is expanded.

V gene: TRBV19
J gene: TRBJ1-1
D gene: .
clone size: .
CDR3 DNA: TGTGCCAGTAGTACGATAGACAGCCCGAACACTGAAGCTTTCTTT
CDR3 protein: CASSTIDSPNTEAFF

V gene: TRBV4-2
J gene: TRBJ1-5
D gene: .
clone size: .
CDR3 DNA: TGTGCCAGCAGCCAAGATCAAAGACAGGACCCCAATCAGCCCCAGCATTTT
CDR3 protein: CASSQDQRQDPNQPQHF

V gene: TRBV29-1
J gene: TRBJ1-1
D gene: .
clone size: .
CDR3 DNA: TGCAGCGTTGAAGATGGAAGAGGCACTGAAGCTTTCTTT
CDR3 protein: CSVEDGRGTEAFF

V gene: TRBV19
J gene: TRBJ2-6
D gene: .
clone size: .
CDR3 DNA: TGTGCCAGTAGTAAGTCGCAGGGGCGGCACTTCGCTGGGGCCAACGTCCTGACTTTC
CDR3 protein: CASSKSQGRHFAGANVLTF

V gene: TRBV28
J gene: TRBJ1-5
D gene: TRBD1
clone size: .
CDR3 DNA: TGTGCCAGCGGACAGGGAGAACGTCAGCCCCAGCATTTT
CDR3 protein: CASGQGERQPQHF

V gene: TRBV5-6
J gene: TRBJ1-1
D gene: .
clone size: .
CDR3 DNA: TGTGCCAGCAGCTTGGGATCAGTGTTTGTTTGGACCGGGAGAACTGAAGCTTTCTTT
CDR3 protein: CASSLGSVFVWTGRTEAFF

V gene: TRBV6-1
J gene: TRBJ2-1
D gene: TRBD2
clone size: .
CDR3 DNA: TGTGCCAGCAGTGAATCGGGAGCTAGCGGCGATGAGCAGTTCTTC
CDR3 protein: CASSESGASGDEQFF

V gene: TRBV10-2
J gene: TRBJ1-2
D gene: TRBD1
clone size: .
CDR3 DNA: TGCGCCAGCAGCGTGACAGGGGACTATGGCTACACCTTC
CDR3 protein: CASSVTGDYGYTF

V gene: TRBV6-5
J gene: TRBJ1-2
D gene: .
clone size: .
CDR3 DNA: TGTGCCAGCAGCAACATTCAGGGACTGGGCTACACCTTC
CDR3 protein: CASSNIQGLGYTF

V gene: TRBV6-6
J gene: TRBJ2-7
D gene: TRBD2
clone size: .
CDR3 DNA: TGTGCCAGCAGGTCTACTAGCGGTAGCGCCTACGAGCAGTACTTC
CDR3 protein: CASRSTSGSAYEQYF

V gene: TRBV19
J gene: TRBJ1-1
D gene: .
clone size: .
CDR3 DNA: TGTGCCAGTAGTATGTCCATGAACACTGAAGCTTTCTTT
CDR3 protein: CASSMSMNTEAFF

V gene: TRBV5-1
J gene: TRBJ2-5
D gene: TRBD1
clone size: few
CDR3 DNA: TGCGCCAGCAGCCCGAGCCCAGGGGGTGGGGAGACCCAGTACTTC
CDR3 protein: CASSPSPGGGETQYF

V gene: TRBV15
J gene: TRBJ1-3
D gene: .
clone size: .
CDR3 DNA: TGTGCCACAACATCTGGAAACACCATATATTTT
CDR3 protein: CATTSGNTIYF

V gene: TRBV30
J gene: TRBJ2-7
D gene: TRBD1
clone size: .
CDR3 DNA: TGTGCCTGGAGTGTTTTGGGGACAGGGGTGGGCGAGCAGTACTTC
CDR3 protein: CAWSVLGTGVGEQYF

V gene: TRBV7-6
J gene: TRBJ2-2
D gene: .
clone size: few
CDR3 DNA: TGTGCCAGCAGCTCCCGGACACCCGCGAACACCGGGGAGCTGTTTTTT
CDR3 protein: CASSSRTPANTGELFF

V gene: TRBV10-3
J gene: TRBJ2-3
D gene: .
clone size: .
CDR3 DNA: TGTGCCATCAGTGAGTCGATACACGTCACAGATACGCAGTATTTT
CDR3 protein: CAISESIHVTDTQYF

V gene: TRBV5-4
J gene: TRBJ1-2
D gene: TRBD1
clone size: .
CDR3 DNA: TGTGCCAGCAGCAGAGGACAGGGGGTCTCTGGCTACACCTTC
CDR3 protein: CASSRGQGVSGYTF

V gene: TRBV12-5
J gene: TRBJ2-5
D gene: TRBD2
clone size: .
CDR3 DNA: TGTGCTAGTGGTTTGGGCCGACTAGCGGGAGGAGAGACCCAGTACTTC
CDR3 protein: CASGLGRLAGGETQYF

V gene: TRBV4-1
J gene: TRBJ1-5
D gene: .
clone size: .
CDR3 DNA: TGCGCCAGCAGCCAAGATCACCCGACGGGGGATCAGCCCCAGCATTTT
CDR3 protein: CASSQDHPTGDQPQHF

V gene: TRBV4-2
J gene: TRBJ1-6
D gene: .
clone size: .
CDR3 DNA: TGTGCCAGCAGCCAAGAAGAGGGCATCGGAAATTCACCCCTCCACTTT
CDR3 protein: CASSQEEGIGNSPLHF

V gene: TRBV2
J gene: TRBJ1-1
D gene: TRBD1
clone size: .
CDR3 DNA: TGTGCCAAGACAGGGCTTAAGCAGGGGGCCACTGAAGCTTTCTTT
CDR3 protein: CAKTGLKQGATEAFF

V gene: TRBV18
J gene: TRBJ1-1
D gene: .
clone size: once
CDR3 DNA: TGTGCCAGCTCCCCTGATCCGGGGGAAGCTTTCTTT
CDR3 protein: CASSPDPGEAFF

V gene: TRBV7-9
J gene: TRBJ2-1
D gene: TRBD2
clone size: .
CDR3 DNA: TGTGCCAGCAGTCCTCGACTAGCGGGAATCTCCTACAATGAGCAGTTCTTC
CDR3 protein: CASSPRLAGISYNEQFF

V gene: TRBV15
J gene: TRBJ1-3
D gene: .
clone size: .
CDR3 DNA: TGTGCCACCAGCAGAGATCCCGGGACATCGCTCTCTGGAAACACCATATATTTT
CDR3 protein: CATSRDPGTSLSGNTIYF

V gene: TRBV30
J gene: TRBJ2-5
D gene: TRBD2
clone size: few
CDR3 DNA: TGTGCCTGGTCCTCTGGGACTAGCGGGAGAAAGACCCAGTACTTC
CDR3 protein: CAWSSGTSGRKTQYF

V gene: TRBV7-9
J gene: TRBJ2-7
D gene: TRBD1
clone size: .
CDR3 DNA: TGTGCCAGCAGCTTAGCTACCGGGACAGGGATCTACGAGCAGTACTTC
CDR3 protein: CASSLATGTGIYEQYF

V gene: TRBV5-1
J gene: TRBJ2-1
D gene: .
clone size: .
CDR3 DNA: TGCGCCAGCAGCTTGGACAGGGTAGGTGGGAATGAGCAGTTCTTC
CDR3 protein: CASSLDRVGGNEQFF

V gene: TRBV7-3
J gene: TRBJ2-1
D gene: TRBD1
clone size: .
CDR3 DNA: TGTGCCAGCAGCCCCAGGACAGGGGGAACCTACAATGAGCAGTTCTTC
CDR3 protein: CASSPRTGGTYNEQFF

V gene: TRBV27
J gene: TRBJ1-2
D gene: .
clone size: .
CDR3 DNA: TGTGCCAGCAGTTTTCGGGGGGCTCGTGGCTACACCTTC
CDR3 protein: CASSFRGARGYTF

V gene: TRBV9
J gene: TRBJ2-5
D gene: .
clone size: .
CDR3 DNA: TGTGCCAGCAGCGTAGGAGGGTACCAAGAGACCCAGTACTTC
CDR3 protein: CASSVGGYQETQYF

V gene: TRBV7-2
J gene: TRBJ2-5
D gene: TRBD2
clone size: .
CDR3 DNA: TGTGCCAGCAGCTTAGGTACTAGCGGGAGTGTATGGACCCAGTACTTC
CDR3 protein: CASSLGTSGSVWTQYF

V gene: TRBV4-1
J gene: TRBJ1-1
D gene: .
clone size: .
CDR3 DNA: TGCGCCAGCAGCCTAGGACATTTGGAAGCTTTCTTT
CDR3 protein: CASSLGHLEAFF

V gene: TRBV6-5
J gene: TRBJ1-2
D gene: .
clone size: .
CDR3 DNA: TGTGCCAGCAGCCAGAAAAACTATGGCTACACCTTC
CDR3 protein: CASSQKNYGYTF

V gene: TRBV19
J gene: TRBJ1-5
D gene: .
clone size: .
CDR3 DNA: TGTGCCAGTAGTGCCGACTATAGCAATCAGCCCCAGCATTTT
CDR3 protein: CASSADYSNQPQHF

V gene: TRBV30
J gene: TRBJ1-2
D gene: TRBD1
clone size: .
CDR3 DNA: TGTGCCTGGAGTGTACGACAGGGAGAATTGGGCTACACCTTC
CDR3 protein: CAWSVRQGELGYTF

V gene: TRBV30
J gene: TRBJ1-3
D gene: TRBD1
clone size: .
CDR3 DNA: TGTGCCTGGAGCGATCGACAGGGGGATGGAAACACCATATATTTT
CDR3 protein: CAWSDRQGDGNTIYF

V gene: TRBV11-2
J gene: TRBJ2-2
D gene: TRBD1
clone size: once
CDR3 DNA: TGTGCCAGCAGGGGACAGGGGATGTCCGGGGAGCTGTTTTTT
CDR3 protein: CASRGQGMSGELFF

V gene: TRBV29-1
J gene: TRBJ2-3
D gene: .
clone size: .
CDR3 DNA: TGCAGCGTTAGGACAGACGGCACAGATACGCAGTATTTT
CDR3 protein: CSVRTDGTDTQYF

V gene: TRBV30
J gene: TRBJ2-5
D gene: .
clone size: .
CDR3 DNA: TGTGCCTGGAGTGGGGGACATACGGAGACCCAGTACTTC
CDR3 protein: CAWSGGHTETQYF

V gene: TRBV25-1
J gene: TRBJ1-1
D gene: .
clone size: .
CDR3 DNA: TGTGCCAGCAGTGCCCAGAGGAAAGCTTTCTTT
CDR3 protein: CASSAQRKAFF

V gene: TRBV2
J gene: TRBJ2-7
D gene: .
clone size: .
CDR3 DNA: TGTGCCAGCTGTGCGCAGGCGACCTCCTACGAGCAGTACTTC
CDR3 protein: CASCAQATSYEQYF

V gene: TRBV6-5
J gene: TRBJ2-7
D gene: .
clone size: .
CDR3 DNA: TGTGCCAGCAGGGACGGGACTGGCTTATACGAGCAGTACTTC
CDR3 protein: CASRDGTGLYEQYF

V gene: TRBV25-1
J gene: TRBJ1-1
D gene: TRBD1
clone size: medium-sized
CDR3 DNA: TGTGCCAGCATAAATAACCGGGGGACAGTGAACACTGAAGCTTTCTTT
CDR3 protein: CASINNRGTVNTEAFF

V gene: TRBV11-3
J gene: TRBJ2-1
D gene: .
clone size: .
CDR3 DNA: TGTGCCAGCAGCTTTCTAGCGCAAGATTACAATGAGCAGTTCTTC
CDR3 protein: CASSFLAQDYNEQFF

V gene: TRBV30
J gene: TRBJ2-2
D gene: TRBD1
clone size: .
CDR3 DNA: TGTGCCTGGAGTCGACAGGGAACGGGCGGGGAGCTGTTTTTT
CDR3 protein: CAWSRQGTGGELFF

V gene: TRBV6-5
J gene: TRBJ2-7
D gene: TRBD1
clone size: .
CDR3 DNA: TGTGCCGCTACGACAGGGTACCTCGAGCAGTACTTC
CDR3 protein: CAATTGYLEQYF

V gene: TRBV30
J gene: TRBJ2-3
D gene: .
clone size: .
CDR3 DNA: TGTGCCTGGAGGTGGATAGCGAGCGCAGATACGCAGTATTTT
CDR3 protein: CAWRWIASADTQYF

V gene: TRBV7-2
J gene: TRBJ1-5
D gene: .
clone size: .
CDR3 DNA: TGTGCCAGCAGCTTAGATACCGTGACGGGGCCCCAGCATTTT
CDR3 protein: CASSLDTVTGPQHF

V gene: TRBV5-1
J gene: TRBJ2-7
D gene: .
clone size: .
CDR3 DNA: TGCGCCAGCAGCTTGATGGTGGGGGGGCCAAGGGGCGAGCAGTACTTC
CDR3 protein: CASSLMVGGPRGEQYF

V gene: TRBV10-2
J gene: TRBJ1-1
D gene: .
clone size: .
CDR3 DNA: TGCGCCAGCAGTGAGTCCGGAGGCACTGAAGCTTTCTTT
CDR3 protein: CASSESGGTEAFF

V gene: TRBV9
J gene: TRBJ2-5
D gene: TRBD2
clone size: few
CDR3 DNA: TGTGCCAGCAGCGTAGGACTAGCGGGGAGATTACAAGAGACCCAGTACTTC
CDR3 protein: CASSVGLAGRLQETQYF

V gene: TRBV27
J gene: TRBJ2-2
D gene: TRBD1
clone size: .
CDR3 DNA: TGTGCCGCCTTGGCGACAGGGACCACCGGGGAGCTGTTTTTT
CDR3 protein: CAALATGTTGELFF

V gene: TRBV4-3
J gene: TRBJ2-3
D gene: TRBD2
clone size: .
CDR3 DNA: TGCGCCAGCAGCTCCCCCGGGACTACCACAGCTACGCAGTATTTT
CDR3 protein: CASSSPGTTTATQYF

V gene: TRBV9
J gene: TRBJ1-2
D gene: TRBD1
clone size: .
CDR3 DNA: TGTGCCAGCAGCGTGGGTCTTACAGGGGAGGTCTACACCTTC
CDR3 protein: CASSVGLTGEVYTF

V gene: TRBV11-3
J gene: TRBJ1-3
D gene: .
clone size: .
CDR3 DNA: TGTGCCAGCAGCCCGGGTATAGGAAACACCATATATTTT
CDR3 protein: CASSPGIGNTIYF

V gene: TRBV29-1
J gene: TRBJ1-1
D gene: TRBD1
clone size: .
CDR3 DNA: TGCAGCTTAAGACAGGGGATGAACACTGAAGCTTTCTTT
CDR3 protein: CSLRQGMNTEAFF

V gene: TRBV4-2
J gene: TRBJ1-1
D gene: .
clone size: .
CDR3 DNA: TGTGCCAGCAGCCAAGATCCGGGAGTGGGGACTGAAGCTTTCTTT
CDR3 protein: CASSQDPGVGTEAFF

V gene: TRBV29-1
J gene: TRBJ1-2
D gene: TRBD1
clone size: .
CDR3 DNA: TGCAGCGTTGAAGACCACAACAAACAGGGGGGCTACACCTTC
CDR3 protein: CSVEDHNKQGGYTF

V gene: TRBV11-3
J gene: TRBJ2-1
D gene: TRBD2
clone size: .
CDR3 DNA: TGTGCCAGCAGCTCACTCGGGGGGGCGGTCTACAATGAGCAGTTCTTC
CDR3 protein: CASSSLGGAVYNEQFF

V gene: TRBV19
J gene: TRBJ1-1
D gene: .
clone size: once
CDR3 DNA: TGTGCCAGTAGCCTATCCGGGGTTATGAACACTGAAGCTTTCTTT
CDR3 protein: CASSLSGVMNTEAFF